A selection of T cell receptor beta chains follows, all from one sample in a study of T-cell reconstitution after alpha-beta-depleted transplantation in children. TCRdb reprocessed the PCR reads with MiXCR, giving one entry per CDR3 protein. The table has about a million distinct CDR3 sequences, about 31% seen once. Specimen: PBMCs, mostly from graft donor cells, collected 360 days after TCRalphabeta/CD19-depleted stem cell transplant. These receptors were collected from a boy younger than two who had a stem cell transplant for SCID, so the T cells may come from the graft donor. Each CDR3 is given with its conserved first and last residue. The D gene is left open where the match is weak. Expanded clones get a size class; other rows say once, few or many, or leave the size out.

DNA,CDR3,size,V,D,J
TGTGCCGTCGGGACTCCCTATAATTCACCCCTCCACTTT,CAVGTPYNSPLHF,few,TRBV7-9,NA,TRBJ1-6
TGTGCCACCCGGACAGGGGGAGAGACCCAGTACTTC,CATRTGGETQYF,few,TRBV11-2,TRBD1,TRBJ2-5
TGTGCCAGCAGCCTACGGCGAGGGCAGGTAGAAGTAAGGGAGACCCAGTACTTC,CASSLRRGQVEVRETQYF,NA,TRBV11-1,NA,TRBJ2-5
TGTGCCAGCAGTCCTACTAGCGGGGGGGTTTTGGATACGCAGTATTTT,CASSPTSGGVLDTQYF,few,TRBV12-3/TRBV12-4,TRBD2,TRBJ2-3
TGTGCCAGCAGCTTAGTAATAGCCGGGGATACGCAGTATTTT,CASSLVIAGDTQYF,NA,TRBV11-2,NA,TRBJ2-3
TGCGCCAGCAAACGCGCTAGCGGCGCAGATACGCAGTATTTT,CASKRASGADTQYF,NA,TRBV5-1,TRBD2,TRBJ2-3
TGCGCCAGCAGCTTGACTAGCGGCATTAACAATGAGCAGTTCTTC,CASSLTSGINNEQFF,NA,TRBV5-1,TRBD2,TRBJ2-1
TGCAGCGTTGGCCAGGGCTGGGGAGCCAAAAACATTCAGTACTTC,CSVGQGWGAKNIQYF,NA,TRBV29-1,NA,TRBJ2-4
TGTGCCAGCAGCTTGAGCCGGCAAGGGTCAAACACCGGGGAGCTGTTTTTT,CASSLSRQGSNTGELFF,NA,TRBV7-2,NA,TRBJ2-2
TGTGCCAGCAGTTATTACGGGGGGATGCCGGAGACCCAGTACTTC,CASSYYGGMPETQYF,few,TRBV6-2/TRBV6-3,TRBD2,TRBJ2-5
TGCGCCAGCAGCCAATTGGCTTACTACGAGCAGTACTTC,CASSQLAYYEQYF,NA,TRBV4-1,NA,TRBJ2-7
TGTGCCAGCGGGGGGGTGACCTACAGCTCCTACAATGAGCAGTTCTTC,CASGGVTYSSYNEQFF,few,TRBV7-9,TRBD2,TRBJ2-1
TGTGCCACCAGTGATTTTTCTAAGGATGCAGATACGCAGTATTTT,CATSDFSKDADTQYF,few,TRBV24-1,NA,TRBJ2-3
TGTGCCACCAGCAGGGAACCAGTCAGGGAGACCCAGTACTTC,CATSREPVRETQYF,few,TRBV15,NA,TRBJ2-5
TGCAGTGCTGAGAACAGGATAGGTACTGAAGCTTTCTTT,CSAENRIGTEAFF,few,TRBV20-1,NA,TRBJ1-1
TGTGCCAGCAGCTTTGGTATCACCGGGGAGCTGTTTTTT,CASSFGITGELFF,many,TRBV7-9,NA,TRBJ2-2
TGCGCCAGCAGCCAAGATTGGGGGGCCACAGATACGCAGTATTTT,CASSQDWGATDTQYF,NA,TRBV4-3,NA,TRBJ2-3
TGTGCCAGCAGTTACTCAGGGACATGGTATGGCTACACCTTC,CASSYSGTWYGYTF,NA,TRBV6-5,NA,TRBJ1-2
TGTGCCAGCAGACCTAACACGGGAGATACGCAGTATTTT,CASRPNTGDTQYF,NA,TRBV6-1,NA,TRBJ2-3
TGCGCCAGCAGCTTGAGTTCGGGGGCGCGGCCCCAGCATTTT,CASSLSSGARPQHF,NA,TRBV5-1,NA,TRBJ1-5
TGTGCCAGCAGCGTAGACGGGGTGAGGGAAAAACTGTTTTTT,CASSVDGVREKLFF,many,TRBV9,NA,TRBJ1-4
TGTGCCAGCAGTTTTGCCAGGGACGACAATGAGCAGTTCTTC,CASSFARDDNEQFF,NA,TRBV12-3/TRBV12-4,NA,TRBJ2-1
TGCAGTGCTAGTGGGAGGGGCACCGGGGAGCTGTTTTTT,CSASGRGTGELFF,NA,TRBV20-1,TRBD2,TRBJ2-2
TGTGCCAGTAGATACGACAGGGGTACCTACAATGAGCAGTTCTTC,CASRYDRGTYNEQFF,NA,TRBV19,TRBD1,TRBJ2-1
TGTGCCACCAGCAGAGAAACGCGCCGGGGCGCGAACACCGGGGAGCTGTTTTTT,CATSRETRRGANTGELFF,NA,TRBV15,NA,TRBJ2-2
TGTGCCAGCAGCTTGGCGGGCGCTACCGGGACAGACCAGACTTCTAACTATGGCTACACCTTC,CASSLAGATGTDQTSNYGYTF,once,TRBV5-6,TRBD1,TRBJ1-2
TGTGCCAGCAGCTCCCACGGGGGGCTTTGGGGCTACACCTTC,CASSSHGGLWGYTF,few,TRBV9,NA,TRBJ1-2
TGTGCCAGCAGCCCTTTTGTAATTACTGAAGCTTTCTTT,CASSPFVITEAFF,NA,TRBV12-3/TRBV12-4,NA,TRBJ1-1
TGCAGTGCTACCCGGACTAGCGGGGGGGCCGGGTACGAGCAGTACTTC,CSATRTSGGAGYEQYF,NA,TRBV20-1,TRBD2,TRBJ2-7
TGTGCCAGCAGCTGGATACACAGCTCCTACGAGCAGTACTTC,CASSWIHSSYEQYF,NA,TRBV7-9,NA,TRBJ2-7
TGTGCCAGCAGTAGGGGGACCGGGGCCAACGTCCTGACTTTC,CASSRGTGANVLTF,NA,TRBV12-3/TRBV12-4,NA,TRBJ2-6
TGTGCCAGCGGGAACTTCTATGGCTACACCTTC,CASGNFYGYTF,NA,TRBV12-3/TRBV12-4,NA,TRBJ1-2
TGTGCCAGCAGTCCGATCAACAGGGTCACTGAAGCTTTCTTT,CASSPINRVTEAFF,NA,TRBV12-3/TRBV12-4,NA,TRBJ1-1
TGTGCCAGCAGTTACGACCAGATCAGGGCTTTAACCGGGGAGCTGTTTTTT,CASSYDQIRALTGELFF,NA,TRBV6-2/TRBV6-3,NA,TRBJ2-2
TGCAGCGTTGAAGAGCCAGGGGCTGGGAATGAGCAGTTCTTC,CSVEEPGAGNEQFF,few,TRBV29-1,NA,TRBJ2-1
TGTGCCAGCAGCTTAGGGACAGGGGAATCGGAGACCCAGTACTTC,CASSLGTGESETQYF,NA,TRBV7-9,TRBD1,TRBJ2-5
TGTGCCAGCAGCCCCGGCCGAGGGAGAACGGGGGGGCAAGAGACCCAGTACTTC,CASSPGRGRTGGQETQYF,few,TRBV4-2,TRBD2,TRBJ2-5
TGTGCCTCCAGGCAGATGGGCAATCAGCCCCAGCATTTT,CASRQMGNQPQHF,NA,TRBV6-1,NA,TRBJ1-5
TGCAGCGTTGGGACTCCGGGTGAAAAACTGTTTTTT,CSVGTPGEKLFF,NA,TRBV29-1,NA,TRBJ1-4
TGTGCCAGCAGCTCCGGGACTAGCGGGGGGGCAGACTACAATGAGCAGTTCTTC,CASSSGTSGGADYNEQFF,few,TRBV11-2,TRBD2,TRBJ2-1
TGCAGCGTTGACCACCCGGTGGGTGTAGAAGCTTTCTTT,CSVDHPVGVEAFF,NA,TRBV29-1,NA,TRBJ1-1
TGTGCCAGCAGTTTTCGGGGTCCTAGCTCCTACGAGCAGTACTTC,CASSFRGPSSYEQYF,many,TRBV28,NA,TRBJ2-7
TGTGCCAGCAGTTTATTAACCGCACAGGGGGCTGAAAAACTGTTTTTT,CASSLLTAQGAEKLFF,NA,TRBV27,TRBD1,TRBJ1-4
TGCAGCGCCAGGACAGGGATCGGCGAGCAGTACTTC,CSARTGIGEQYF,NA,TRBV29-1,TRBD1,TRBJ2-7
TGTGCCAGCAGTCTAACCCGAAGGGGTACCATCACAGGCTACGAGCAGTACTTC,CASSLTRRGTITGYEQYF,NA,TRBV28,NA,TRBJ2-7
TGTGCCAGCAGCTTGGACTTACGCTCTAGGGAGTCACCCCTCCACTTT,CASSLDLRSRESPLHF,NA,TRBV5-5,NA,TRBJ1-6
TGTGCCAGCAGTTCCCGATATCAGCCCCAGCATTTT,CASSSRYQPQHF,few,TRBV6-2/TRBV6-3,NA,TRBJ1-5
TGTGCCAGTCGTAGGGCGAACACTGAAGCTTTCTTT,CASRRANTEAFF,many,TRBV12-3/TRBV12-4,NA,TRBJ1-1
TGTGCCAGCAGACTGGTGGAGGGACTAGCGGTTGAGCAGTTCTTC,CASRLVEGLAVEQFF,few,TRBV12-3/TRBV12-4,TRBD2,TRBJ2-1
TGTGCCAGCAGCTTATCCGGGACTGGCTACACCTTC,CASSLSGTGYTF,NA,TRBV7-8,NA,TRBJ1-2
TGTGCCAGCAGCGCGGCGACCCTCTCCGAAGCTTTCTTT,CASSAATLSEAFF,NA,TRBV9,NA,TRBJ1-1
TGCGCCAGCAGCGGGGGCAGACCTACCCCCACAGATACGCAGTATTTT,CASSGGRPTPTDTQYF,NA,TRBV5-1,NA,TRBJ2-3
TGTGCCAGCAGTCCCTACCCGGACAGGTACACAGATACGCAGTATTTT,CASSPYPDRYTDTQYF,few,TRBV12-3/TRBV12-4,TRBD1,TRBJ2-3
TGCGCCAGCAGCCAATACCCCACAGCTCAAGAGACCCAGTACTTC,CASSQYPTAQETQYF,NA,TRBV4-1,NA,TRBJ2-5
TGTGCCAGCAGTTATAGGAACAGGGCCACTGAAGCTTTCTTT,CASSYRNRATEAFF,few,TRBV6-5,NA,TRBJ1-1
TGTGCCAGCAGCGCCGGGATACTAGGCGCTGAAGCTTTCTTT,CASSAGILGAEAFF,few,TRBV7-2,NA,TRBJ1-1
TGTGCCAGCAGTTTATATAGGGCCAACCAGCCCCAGCATTTT,CASSLYRANQPQHF,NA,TRBV12-3/TRBV12-4,NA,TRBJ1-5
TGTGCCAGCAGCGACGGGGCCAGGGACATCTATGGCTACACCTTC,CASSDGARDIYGYTF,few,TRBV5-6,NA,TRBJ1-2